This TCR beta chain was retrieved from a study of T cells after yellow fever vaccination. Study context: Fractions of limited cellularity were prepared by means of SMART-Seq v4 Ultra Low Input. Findings of the study overall: In post-booster samples, most primary-vaccination clones reappeared (under 98% CD4, approximately 91% CD8). A small proportion of clonotypes was detected in both the CD4 and CD8 compartments.

The 5'RACE template-switching step produced TCR cDNA and added a universal primer site and UMIs. TCRdb recomputed calls from the 5' RACE reads with MiXCR, one row per CDR3 protein. The sample includes approximately 260,000 distinct CDR3 sequences, roughly 5.6% of them seen just once. This CDR3 spans 14 amino acids. V trimming: 11 bases; J trimming: 6 bases; junction bases outside the gene matches: 8. The germline gives CDR1 ENHRY, CDR2 SYGVKD. As regards this clonotype: Antigen unknown.

Sequencing was performed on CD4+ T cells sorted from PBMCs, taken on the day of the yellow fever booster vaccination. The chain joins TRBV10-3 to TRBJ2-1; 12 nucleotides align to TRBD1. The sequence was collected from a man aged 18 to 29 who received the YFV17D yellow fever vaccine. The CDR3 nucleotides read TGTGCCCTCCCGGGACAGGGGGCGAGCAATGAGCAGTTCTTC. This encodes CALPGQGASNEQFF.